The rows below give T cell receptor beta chains drawn from one sample of a study of blood T cells in healthy people across ages. TCRdb fed the 5' RACE reads into MiXCR, producing one record per CDR3 protein. The table shows roughly 1.7 million distinct CDR3 sequences, with almost 35% occurring only once. Sequenced: blood. The receptors derive from a woman in her 30s in good health. Both conserved end residues are part of each CDR3. The order of the fields is clone size, J gene, V gene, D gene, CDR3 DNA, CDR3 protein. A D gene is named only where the DNA matches it firmly. A row's size may be missing; if present it is once, few, many or a size class.

clone size: .
J gene: TRBJ2-7
V gene: TRBV20-1
D gene: TRBD2
CDR3 DNA: TGCAGTTCCCTCTGGACTAGCGGTTCCTACGAGCAGTACTTC
CDR3 protein: CSSLWTSGSYEQYF

clone size: .
J gene: TRBJ1-1
V gene: TRBV24-1
D gene: .
CDR3 DNA: TGTGCCACCAGGGCGACAGGACACACTGAAGCTTTCTTT
CDR3 protein: CATRATGHTEAFF

clone size: few
J gene: TRBJ2-7
V gene: TRBV5-6
D gene: .
CDR3 DNA: TGTGCCAGCAGCTTGACCGGCCCTGCCCCCTACGAGCAGTACTTC
CDR3 protein: CASSLTGPAPYEQYF

clone size: .
J gene: TRBJ1-1
V gene: TRBV2
D gene: .
CDR3 DNA: TGTGCCAGCAGTGAAGAAGCCCCTCAGGACACTGAAGCTTTCTTT
CDR3 protein: CASSEEAPQDTEAFF

clone size: .
J gene: TRBJ2-1
V gene: TRBV20-1
D gene: TRBD2
CDR3 DNA: TGCAGTGCTATCCTAAGCGGGGGGGCCAGAGAGCAGTTCTTC
CDR3 protein: CSAILSGGAREQFF

clone size: many
J gene: TRBJ1-4
V gene: TRBV4-1
D gene: .
CDR3 DNA: TGCGCCAGCAGCCCCCCCGGGGCAACTAATGAAAAACTGTTTTTT
CDR3 protein: CASSPPGATNEKLFF

clone size: few
J gene: TRBJ2-7
V gene: TRBV6-5
D gene: .
CDR3 DNA: TGTGCCAGCAGTCGACAGGACGAGCAGTACTTC
CDR3 protein: CASSRQDEQYF

clone size: once
J gene: TRBJ2-5
V gene: TRBV13
D gene: TRBD2
CDR3 DNA: TGTGCCAGCAGCCCATCTGCGGAAGGACTAGCGCTACACCAAGAGACCCAGTACTTC
CDR3 protein: CASSPSAEGLALHQETQYF

clone size: .
J gene: TRBJ2-5
V gene: TRBV12-3/TRBV12-4
D gene: .
CDR3 DNA: TGTGCCAGCAGTTTACTTGGCAGACAAGGGGGGACCCAGTACTTC
CDR3 protein: CASSLLGRQGGTQYF

clone size: few
J gene: TRBJ1-2
V gene: TRBV29-1
D gene: .
CDR3 DNA: TGCAGCGCAATTACGACAGTCTATGGCGATGGCTACACCTTC
CDR3 protein: CSAITTVYGDGYTF

clone size: .
J gene: TRBJ2-1
V gene: TRBV2
D gene: TRBD2
CDR3 DNA: TGTGCCAGCCCGGGACTAGCCTGGAATGAGCAGTTCTTC
CDR3 protein: CASPGLAWNEQFF

clone size: .
J gene: TRBJ2-3
V gene: TRBV6-1
D gene: TRBD2
CDR3 DNA: TGTGCCAGCAATAGCGAACCGGTGGTAGCGGGAGTCCAAGACAGCACAGATACGCAGTATTTT
CDR3 protein: CASNSEPVVAGVQDSTDTQYF

clone size: .
J gene: TRBJ1-1
V gene: TRBV7-6
D gene: .
CDR3 DNA: TGTGCCAGCAGCTCCCCATCTCAAGGCACTGAAGCTTTCTTT
CDR3 protein: CASSSPSQGTEAFF

clone size: few
J gene: TRBJ2-1
V gene: TRBV20-1
D gene: TRBD2
CDR3 DNA: TGCAGTGCTATCCACCTAGCGGGAGGGCCTGGAGCCTACAATGAGCAGTTCTTC
CDR3 protein: CSAIHLAGGPGAYNEQFF

clone size: many
J gene: TRBJ2-7
V gene: TRBV29-1
D gene: .
CDR3 DNA: TGCAGCGTTGAAGATGCGGCTAGCGCCTCCTACGAGCAGTACTTC
CDR3 protein: CSVEDAASASYEQYF

clone size: .
J gene: TRBJ2-2
V gene: TRBV20-1
D gene: TRBD2
CDR3 DNA: TGCAGTGCGAGGCGGGGGGGCCTAACCGGGGAGCTGTTTTTT
CDR3 protein: CSARRGGLTGELFF

clone size: .
J gene: TRBJ1-5
V gene: TRBV27
D gene: TRBD1
CDR3 DNA: TGTGCCAGCAGTTTCTTTAGGGGGCCTGGTCAGCCCCAGCATTTT
CDR3 protein: CASSFFRGPGQPQHF

clone size: few
J gene: TRBJ2-1
V gene: TRBV6-5
D gene: TRBD2
CDR3 DNA: TGTGCCAGCACCCGAGGAGCGGGAGGCCCTAGTAATGAGCAGTTCTTC
CDR3 protein: CASTRGAGGPSNEQFF

clone size: .
J gene: TRBJ2-5
V gene: TRBV29-1
D gene: .
CDR3 DNA: TGCAGCGTTACCGGAACTAGCCAAGAGACCCAGTACTTC
CDR3 protein: CSVTGTSQETQYF

clone size: .
J gene: TRBJ2-7
V gene: TRBV5-1
D gene: TRBD2
CDR3 DNA: TGCGCCAGCAGCTTTCAAGCGGGGGTAGCCTACGAGCAGTACTTC
CDR3 protein: CASSFQAGVAYEQYF

clone size: few
J gene: TRBJ2-6
V gene: TRBV27
D gene: TRBD2
CDR3 DNA: TGTGCCAGCAGTTTAGGGGGGGGATGGGCCAACGTCCTGACTTTC
CDR3 protein: CASSLGGGWANVLTF

clone size: .
J gene: TRBJ2-4
V gene: TRBV20-1
D gene: .
CDR3 DNA: TGCAGTGCTAGACTGCCACCTAGCCTGTACTTC
CDR3 protein: CSARLPPSLYF

clone size: .
J gene: TRBJ2-3
V gene: TRBV5-6
D gene: .
CDR3 DNA: TGTGCCAGCAGCTCCCCCCTGTCGAACACGCAGTATTTT
CDR3 protein: CASSSPLSNTQYF

clone size: .
J gene: TRBJ2-7
V gene: TRBV7-9
D gene: .
CDR3 DNA: TGTGCCAGCAGCTTAGCGTTGGGTTTTACCTACGAGCAGTACTTC
CDR3 protein: CASSLALGFTYEQYF

clone size: many
J gene: TRBJ2-7
V gene: TRBV10-3
D gene: .
CDR3 DNA: TGTGCCATCAGTGATGGGACTTCAGGCTACGAGCAGTACTTC
CDR3 protein: CAISDGTSGYEQYF

clone size: few
J gene: TRBJ2-1
V gene: TRBV28
D gene: TRBD1
CDR3 DNA: TGTGCCAGCAGGCGGCGTCAGGGGGCTAGTGAGCAGTTCTTC
CDR3 protein: CASRRRQGASEQFF

clone size: .
J gene: TRBJ2-6
V gene: TRBV18
D gene: .
CDR3 DNA: TGTGCCAGCTCACCGATGGGTTCTGGCGGGGCCAACGTCCTGACTTTC
CDR3 protein: CASSPMGSGGANVLTF

clone size: .
J gene: TRBJ1-6
V gene: TRBV4-1
D gene: .
CDR3 DNA: TGCGCCAGCAGCCAAGCGGGGCAGGGCCGGGTGGCCCTCCACTTT
CDR3 protein: CASSQAGQGRVALHF

clone size: .
J gene: TRBJ2-4
V gene: TRBV24-1
D gene: .
CDR3 DNA: TGTGCCACCAGTGATTTGTATCAGGGCAAAAACATTCAGTACTTC
CDR3 protein: CATSDLYQGKNIQYF

clone size: .
J gene: TRBJ2-3
V gene: TRBV12-3/TRBV12-4
D gene: .
CDR3 DNA: TGTGCCAGCACAGTGGGCGCAGATGCGCAGTATTTT
CDR3 protein: CASTVGADAQYF

clone size: .
J gene: TRBJ1-1
V gene: TRBV25-1
D gene: .
CDR3 DNA: TGTGCCAGCAGTGTTCAGCAGGGGATTGAAGCTTTCTTT
CDR3 protein: CASSVQQGIEAFF